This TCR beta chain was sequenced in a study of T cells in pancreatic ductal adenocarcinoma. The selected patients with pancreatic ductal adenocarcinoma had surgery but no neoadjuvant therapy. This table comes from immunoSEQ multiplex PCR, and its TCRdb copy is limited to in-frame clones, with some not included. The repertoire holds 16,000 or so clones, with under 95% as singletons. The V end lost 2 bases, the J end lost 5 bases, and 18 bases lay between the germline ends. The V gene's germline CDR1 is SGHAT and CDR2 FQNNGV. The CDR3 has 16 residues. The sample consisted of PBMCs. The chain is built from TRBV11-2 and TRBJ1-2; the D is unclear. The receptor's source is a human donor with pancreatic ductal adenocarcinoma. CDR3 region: CASSLTRSGVGYGYTF. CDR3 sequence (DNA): TGTGCCAGCAGCTTAACGAGGAGCGGGGTTGGGTATGGCTACACCTTC.